Following are 31 T cell receptor beta chains from one sample sequenced in a study of the immune and genomic landscape of osteosarcoma. Assay used: immunoSEQ multiplex PCR; TCRdb lists only in-frame clones, some missing. Among under 11,000 clones listed, around 71% were seen once. Poor-prognosis osteosarcoma patients supplied post-treatment primary, local recurrence and metastasis tumor specimens. The source material was osteosarcoma tumor tissue from the lung. The origin of the receptors is a human donor with osteosarcoma.

V usage is TRBV5-1 and J usage is TRBJ2-5, with 8 nucleotides matching TRBD2. Trimming took 4 bases from V and 5 from J; bases not matched to a gene: 4. The CDR3 is 13 amino acids. Germline CDR1 SGHRS, CDR2 YFSETQ. The CDR3 loop reads CASSPGGDETQYF. CDR3 DNA sequence: TGCGCCAGCAGCCCCGGGGGGGACGAGACCCAGTACTTC.

Worth noting for this clone: An end of the junction differs from the germline gene, which may be a read error. This chain connects TRBV5-1 to TRBJ2-5; TRBD2 is a possible D gene (6 bases). CDR3 length: 14 amino acids. Germline V gives CDR1 SGHRS, CDR2 YFSETQ. The CDR3 sequence: CASSLSAGRKTQYF. The CDR3 bases are TGTGCCAGCAGCTTATCTGCGGGACGGAAGACCCAGTACTTC.

The genes are TRBV7-9 and TRBJ1-3; weak D call: TRBD1 (6 bases). Germline V lookup: CDR1 SEHNR, CDR2 FQNEAQ (reference sequence). This CDR3 has 15 amino acids. V shed 0 bases and J shed 1 base, with 7 bases lying between them. The CDR3 is CASSLAGASGNTIYF. The DNA of the CDR3 is TGTGCCAGCAGCTTAGCGGGGGCGTCTGGAAACACCATATATTTT.

The chain joins TRBV6-4 to TRBJ2-1, with D possibly called TRBD1 or TRBD2 (5 bases each). V was shortened by 2 bases and J by 6 bases, with 17 bases between the two germline ends. Looked up from germline, CDR1 is MRHNA and CDR2 is SNTAGT. This CDR3 contains 16 residues. The CDR3, as DNA: TGTGCCAGCAGTGACGGGGGTGGCACTTCGGGCAATGAGCAGTTCTTC. It is translated as CASSDGGGTSGNEQFF.

The chain uses TRBV7-2 and TRBJ2-1, with 12 bases fitting TRBD2. Germline V gene sequence: CDR1 SGHTA, CDR2 FQGNSA. The CDR3 runs 17 residues. V gave up 0 bases and J gave up 4 bases; unmatched junction bases: 4. DNA for the CDR3: TGTGCCAGCAGCTTAGCTCCACTAGCGGGGGGATACAATGAGCAGTTCTTC. This codes for CASSLAPLAGGYNEQFF. Full variable domain (missing parts from reference TRBV7-2 and TRBJ2-1): GAGVSQSPSNKVTEKGKDVELRCDPISGHTALYWYRQSLGQGLEFLIYFQGNSAPDKSGLPSDRFSAERTGGSVSTLTIQRTQQEDSAVYLCASSLAPLAGGYNEQFFGPGTRLTVL.

This clone was observed a single time. V and J are TRBV28 and TRBJ2-1, with 9 positions matching TRBD2. There are 15 residues in the CDR3. Germline V gene data show CDR1 as MDHEN and CDR2 as SYDVKM. The V and J ends lost 3 bases and 5 bases, in that order; junction bases with no gene match: 5. The CDR3 region has the DNA TGTGCCAGCAGTTTTCTAGCGGGAACGAACAATGAGCAGTTCTTC. Residues: CASSFLAGTNNEQFF.

This rearrangement joins TRBV14 to TRBJ1-2, with D possibly being TRBD1 (6 bases). Germline V lookup: CDR1 SGHDN, CDR2 FVKESK. The CDR3 sequence is 15 residues long. V was clipped by 3 bases and J by 2 bases, with 13 bases between them. Here the CDR3 reads CASSHQGPSNYGYTF. The CDR3 region has the DNA TGTGCCAGCAGCCACCAGGGGCCCTCAAACTATGGCTACACCTTC.

The CDR3 bases are TGTGCCAGCAGCGTAGAAGCCGGGAGGGCCCCAGAGACCCAGTACTTC. This translates into CASSVEAGRAPETQYF. The chain is built from TRBV9 and TRBJ2-5, with 8 bases identical to TRBD2. After removal of 0 bases from V and 4 bases from J, the junction contained 8 bases not matched to a gene. The germline V gene encodes CDR1 SGDLS and CDR2 YYNGEE. The CDR3 is 16 amino acids.

This clone was counted between two and nine times. J is TRBJ2-3 and V is TRBV6-5, with 7 bases matching TRBD2. There are 15 residues in the CDR3. Looked up from germline, CDR1 is MNHEY and CDR2 is SVGAGI. Trimming took 4 bases from V and 3 from J; bases not matched to a gene: 7. For the CDR3, the DNA is TGTGCCAGCAGTTGGGCGGGAGAAGGGACAGATACGCAGTATTTT. It translates to CASSWAGEGTDTQYF.

The chain uses TRBV6-1 and TRBJ2-7; D gene unclear. Trimming took off 2 bases at V and 5 bases at J, with 16 bases between the two ends. Germline V gene lookup returns CDR1 MNHNS and CDR2 SASEGT. CDR3 length equals 15 residues. The CDR3 reads CASSELNGASHEQYF. DNA for the CDR3: TGTGCCAGCAGTGAACTTAACGGAGCAAGCCACGAGCAGTACTTC.

The chain has TRBV19 and TRBJ1-1; tentative D call: TRBD1 (6 bases). The germline V gene has CDR1 LNHDA and CDR2 SQIVND (reference sequence). V was cut by 3 bases and J by 5 bases, with 16 bases left in between. The CDR3 totals 15 residues. As DNA, the CDR3 is TGTGCCAGTAGTATCGGCAGGGGCCGAGGGACTGAAGCTTTCTTT. Translating it yields CASSIGRGRGTEAFF.

The chain combines TRBV10-3 with TRBJ1-2, with D perhaps matching TRBD1 (5 bases). The CDR3 covers 14 residues. Trimming cost V 6 bases and J 5 bases, with 16 bases left between them. In germline, CDR1 is ENHRY, CDR2 SYGVKD. The CDR3: CAIRGSETDYGYTF. The DNA for the CDR3 is TGTGCCATCAGAGGAAGTGAGACAGATTATGGCTACACCTTC.

The chain has TRBV5-6 and TRBJ2-3; D is ambiguous. CDR3 length: 12 amino acids. V lost 1 base, J lost 4 bases, and 4 bases lay in between. Germline-derived CDR1 and CDR2 are SGHDT and YYEEEE. The CDR3 bases are TGTGCCAGCAGCTTGTGGTCAGATACGCAGTATTTT. It translates to CASSLWSDTQYF.

This clone was picked up one time. This rearrangement joins TRBV13 to TRBJ1-1; unclear D gene. The CDR3 has 13 residues. V was trimmed by 3 bases and J by 3 bases, leaving 8 bases between them. Germline CDR1 reads PRHDT; CDR2 reads FYEKMQ (reference sequence). CDR3 DNA sequence: TGTGCCAGCAGCTTTAAAGTATACACTGAAGCTTTCTTT. Encoded protein: CASSFKVYTEAFF.

In this sample, this clone is medium-sized (0.01 to 0.1%). The rearrangement links TRBV28 to TRBJ2-7, with D unresolved. The CDR3 is 14 residues long. CDR1 MDHEN and CDR2 SYDVKM come from the germline V gene. The ends were cut back, 2 bases at V and 4 bases at J, with 12 bases in the middle. The CDR3 loop is CASSLPSTVYEQYF. The DNA of the CDR3 is TGTGCCAGCAGTTTACCTTCGACGGTTTACGAGCAGTACTTC.

J is TRBJ2-1 and V is TRBV9; D is perhaps TRBD1 or TRBD2 (6 bases each). V was clipped by 4 bases and J by 6 bases, with 20 bases between them. Germline lookup yields CDR1 SGDLS and CDR2 YYNGEE. The CDR3 has 16 residues. CDR3 protein: CASSSRNGGGPNEQFF. In nucleotides, the CDR3 is TGTGCCAGCAGCTCCCGGAATGGAGGGGGGCCCAATGAGCAGTTCTTC.

The CDR3 loop is CASSPTTGVDGYTF. The CDR3 region has the DNA TGTGCCAGCTCACCTACGACAGGGGTCGATGGCTACACCTTC. The V call is TRBV18, the J call TRBJ1-2; 8 bases are shared with TRBD1. CDR3 size: 14 residues. The germline V gene has CDR1 KGHSH and CDR2 LQKENI. The junction had 6 bases not matched to a gene; V was cut back by 3 bases and J by 6 bases.

This chain connects TRBV7-2 to TRBJ2-1; 14 bases are shared with TRBD2. This CDR3 is 16 amino acids long. V was clipped by 5 bases and J by 6 bases; unmatched bases: 6. Per germline, CDR1 SGHTA and CDR2 FQGNSA. The CDR3 DNA sequence: TGTGCCAGCAGCCAGCGGACTAGCGGGAGGTCCAATGAGCAGTTCTTC. It is translated as CASSQRTSGRSNEQFF.

The chain has TRBV6-1 and TRBJ2-1; 10 positions match TRBD1. The CDR3 runs to 15 residues. J gave up 6 bases and V 3 bases, and 5 bases lay outside the gene matches. The V gene's germline CDR1 is MNHNS and CDR2 SASEGT. CDR3 DNA: TGTGCCAGCAGTGACGGGACAGGGGATCCCAATGAGCAGTTCTTC. It yields the protein CASSDGTGDPNEQFF.

The chain uses TRBV5-1 and TRBJ2-7; D gene ambiguous. Trimming removed 0 bases from V and 3 bases from J, with 10 bases in between. Germline-derived CDR1 and CDR2 are SGHRS and YFSETQ. The CDR3 extends over 14 amino acids. CDR3: CASSLASLSYEQYF. The CDR3 DNA is TGCGCCAGCAGCTTGGCGAGCCTGAGCTACGAGCAGTACTTC. Based on the CDR3 plus reference TRBV5-1 and TRBJ2-7, the full variable domain is KAGVTQTPRYLIKTRGQQVTLSCSPISGHRSVSWYQQTPGQGLQFLFEYFSETQRNKGNFPGRFSGRQFSNSRSEMNVSTLELGDSALYLCASSLASLSYEQYFGPGTRLTVT.

The count of this clone is one. The chain uses TRBV9 and TRBJ2-3; a weak D match, TRBD1 (6 bases). V dropped 3 bases and J dropped 0 bases, with 20 bases sitting between them. This CDR3 region has 18 residues. CDR1 SGDLS and CDR2 YYNGEE come from the germline V gene. This chain's CDR3 is CASSARPSSGQSTDTQYF. The CDR3 nucleotides are TGTGCCAGCAGCGCGAGGCCCAGTAGTGGACAGAGCACAGATACGCAGTATTTT.

The gene calls are TRBV11-1 and TRBJ2-3; 8 nucleotides align to TRBD2. The CDR3 is made up of 14 amino acids. Germline V gives CDR1 SGHAT, CDR2 FQDESV (reference sequence). Trimming at V came to 5 bases and at J to 5 bases, leaving 6 bases not matched to a gene. The CDR3 sequence is CASSPAGAGDTQYF. DNA of the CDR3: TGTGCCAGCAGCCCAGCGGGAGCGGGAGATACGCAGTATTTT.

This chain links TRBV28 with TRBJ1-5; TRBD1 agrees at 8 bases. The CDR3 spans 18 residues. Per the germline V gene, CDR1 is MDHEN and CDR2 is SYDVKM. Trimming removed 4 bases from V and 6 bases from J; junction bases left unmatched: 17. CDR3 sequence reads: CASSYDKRPGQVSQPQHF. In DNA form, the CDR3 reads TGTGCCAGCAGTTACGATAAGAGACCGGGACAGGTCAGTCAGCCCCAGCATTTT.

The chain has TRBV30 and TRBJ1-1, with TRBD1 identical over 9 bases. Germline values: CDR1 GTSNPN, CDR2 SVGIG (reference sequence). J was trimmed by 2 bases and V by 8 bases; bases with no gene match: 12. This CDR3 contains 15 residues. The CDR3 DNA sequence: TGTGCCCGGCCAAGGACAGGGGATCGAAACACTGAAGCTTTCTTT. Its translation: CARPRTGDRNTEAFF.

This chain links TRBV6-1 with TRBJ1-5, with D uncertain. This CDR3 has 17 amino acids. Germline V lookup: CDR1 MNHNS, CDR2 SASEGT. Trimming removed 3 bases from V and 2 bases from J, with 17 bases in between. The CDR3 region is CASSDPAPGLGNQPQHF. As DNA, the CDR3 is TGTGCCAGCAGTGACCCCGCCCCCGGTCTCGGCAATCAGCCCCAGCATTTT.

In its sample, this clone was seen a few times. The chain is built from TRBV7-3 and TRBJ2-2; the D is unclear. This CDR3 spans 12 amino acids. From germline, CDR1 is SGHTA and CDR2 FQGTGA. V lost 2 bases to trimming and J lost 5 bases, with 3 bases between them. This chain's CDR3 is CASSLQTGELFF. The CDR3 nucleotides read TGTGCCAGCAGCTTACAAACCGGGGAGCTGTTTTTT.

This clone came up a few times. This chain uses TRBV18 with TRBJ1-3; no clear D gene. With 2 bases removed from V and 2 bases from J, the gap between germline ends came to 4 bases. This CDR3 has 13 amino acids. Germline V gene lookup returns CDR1 KGHSH and CDR2 LQKENI. The CDR3 loop reads CASSPGTGNTIYF. In nucleotides, the CDR3 is TGTGCCAGCTCACCAGGGACTGGAAACACCATATATTTT.

J is TRBJ2-1 and V is TRBV4-1; 8 positions agree with TRBD2. After removal of 0 bases from V and 3 bases from J, the junction contained 7 bases not matched to a gene. The CDR3 covers 17 residues. The germline V gene has CDR1 MGHRA and CDR2 YSYEKL. CDR3 amino acids: CASSQESPGLVYNEQFF. The CDR3 nucleotides read TGCGCCAGCAGCCAAGAGTCCCCGGGACTAGTCTACAATGAGCAGTTCTTC.

The chain uses TRBV28 and TRBJ1-3; D possibly corresponds to TRBD1 (6 bases). The V end was cut by 10 bases, the J end by 4 bases, with 17 bases between. The germline V gene has CDR1 MDHEN and CDR2 SYDVKM. The CDR3 has 14 amino acids. CDR3 protein: CATKGGGYGNTIYF. CDR3 nucleotides: TGTGCCACGAAAGGGGGGGGTTACGGAAACACCATATATTTT.

This clone showed up just once. The chain joins TRBV15 to TRBJ2-5; D is possibly TRBD1 (5 bases). CDR3 size: 13 residues. Germline loops: CDR1 LNHNV, CDR2 YYDKDF (reference sequence). V shed 5 bases and J shed 1 base, with 8 bases lying between them. In DNA, the CDR3 is TGTGCCACCAGCCGACAGCTCCAAGAGACCCAGTACTTC. It codes for CATSRQLQETQYF.

This clone is judged medium-sized (0.01 to 0.1%). The CDR3 nucleotides read TGTGCCAGCAGTTTAGGCGCGAACACCGGGGAGCTGTTTTTT. Translating gives CASSLGANTGELFF. V is TRBV27 and J is TRBJ2-2, with unresolved D. V gave up 2 bases and J gave up 0 bases, with 4 bases separating them. Germline V gene lookup returns CDR1 MNHEY and CDR2 SMNVEV (reference sequence). The CDR3 extends over 14 amino acids.